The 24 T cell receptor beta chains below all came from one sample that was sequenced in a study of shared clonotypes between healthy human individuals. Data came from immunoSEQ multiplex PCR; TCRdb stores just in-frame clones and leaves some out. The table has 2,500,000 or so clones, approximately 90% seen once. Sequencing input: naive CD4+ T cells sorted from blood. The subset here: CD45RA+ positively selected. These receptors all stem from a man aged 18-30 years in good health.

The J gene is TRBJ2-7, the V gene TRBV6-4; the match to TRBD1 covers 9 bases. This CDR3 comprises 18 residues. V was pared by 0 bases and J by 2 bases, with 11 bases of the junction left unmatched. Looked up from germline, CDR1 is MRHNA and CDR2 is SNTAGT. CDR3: CASSDSNRGLVITYEQYF. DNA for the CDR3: TGTGCCAGCAGTGACTCGAACAGGGGGCTGGTGATAACCTACGAGCAGTACTTC.

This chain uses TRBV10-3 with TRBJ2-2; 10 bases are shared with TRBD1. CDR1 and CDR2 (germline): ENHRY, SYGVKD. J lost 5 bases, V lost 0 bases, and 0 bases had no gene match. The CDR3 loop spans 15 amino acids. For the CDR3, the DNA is TGTGCCATCAGTGAGTCGGGACAGGGGACCGGGGAGCTGTTTTTT. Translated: CAISESGQGTGELFF.

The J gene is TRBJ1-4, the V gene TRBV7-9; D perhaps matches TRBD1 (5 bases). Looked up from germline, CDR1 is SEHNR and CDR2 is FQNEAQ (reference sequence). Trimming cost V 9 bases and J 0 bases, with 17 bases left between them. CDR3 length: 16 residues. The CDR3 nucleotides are TGTGCCAGTTATTCGTGGGGGAATGCAACTAATGAAAAACTGTTTTTT. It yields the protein CASYSWGNATNEKLFF.

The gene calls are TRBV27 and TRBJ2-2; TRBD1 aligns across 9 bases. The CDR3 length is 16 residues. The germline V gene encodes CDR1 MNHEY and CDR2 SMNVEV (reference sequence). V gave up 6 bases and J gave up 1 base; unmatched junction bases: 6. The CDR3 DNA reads TGTGCCAGCAGACGCGGACAGGGGCAGAACACCGGGGAGCTGTTTTTT. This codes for CASRRGQGQNTGELFF.

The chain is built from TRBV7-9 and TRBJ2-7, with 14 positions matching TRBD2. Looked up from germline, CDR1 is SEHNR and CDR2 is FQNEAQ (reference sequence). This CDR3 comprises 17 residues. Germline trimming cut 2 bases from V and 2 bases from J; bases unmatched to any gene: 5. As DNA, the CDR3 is TGTGCCAGCAGCTTATGGCGGGGACTAGCGGGAGCCTACGAGCAGTACTTC. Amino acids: CASSLWRGLAGAYEQYF. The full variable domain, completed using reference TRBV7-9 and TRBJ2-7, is DTGVSQNPRHKITKRGQNVTFRCDPISEHNRLYWYRQTLGQGPEFLTYFQNEAQLEKSRLLSDRFSAERPKGSFSTLEIQRTEQGDSAMYLCASSLWRGLAGAYEQYFGPGTRLTVT.

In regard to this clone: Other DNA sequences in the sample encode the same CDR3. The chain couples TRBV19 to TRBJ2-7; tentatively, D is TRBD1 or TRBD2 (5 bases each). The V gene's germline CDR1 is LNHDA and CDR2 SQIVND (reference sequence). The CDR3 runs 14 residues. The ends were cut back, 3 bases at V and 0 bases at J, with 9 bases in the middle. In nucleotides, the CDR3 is TGTGCCAGTAGTATTGGGGGAAGCTCCTACGAGCAGTACTTC. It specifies CASSIGGSSYEQYF.

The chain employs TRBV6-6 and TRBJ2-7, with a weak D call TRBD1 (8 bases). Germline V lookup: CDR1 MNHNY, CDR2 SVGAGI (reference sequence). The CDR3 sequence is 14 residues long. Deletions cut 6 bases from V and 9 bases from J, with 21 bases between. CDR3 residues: CASRAQGEGTGQYF. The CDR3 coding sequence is TGTGCCAGCAGGGCACAGGGGGAGGGTACCGGGCAGTACTTC.

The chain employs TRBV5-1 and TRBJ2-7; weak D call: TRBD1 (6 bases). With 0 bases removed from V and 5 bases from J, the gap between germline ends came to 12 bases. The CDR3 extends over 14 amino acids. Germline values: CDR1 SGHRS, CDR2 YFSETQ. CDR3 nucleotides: TGCGCCAGCAGCTTGGTACAGGGAACCCACGAGCAGTACTTC. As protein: CASSLVQGTHEQYF.

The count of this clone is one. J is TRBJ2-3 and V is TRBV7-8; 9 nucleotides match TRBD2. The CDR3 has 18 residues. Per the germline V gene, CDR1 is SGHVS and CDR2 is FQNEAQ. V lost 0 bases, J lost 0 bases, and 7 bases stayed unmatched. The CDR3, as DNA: TGTGCCAGCAGCTTAGCTAGCCCGAGCGGGGGGAGCACAGATACGCAGTATTTT. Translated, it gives CASSLASPSGGSTDTQYF.

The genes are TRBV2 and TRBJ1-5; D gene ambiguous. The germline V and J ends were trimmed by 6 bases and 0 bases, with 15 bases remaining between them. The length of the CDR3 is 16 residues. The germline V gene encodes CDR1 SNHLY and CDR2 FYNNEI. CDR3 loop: CASRFRRNYSNQPQHF. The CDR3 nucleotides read TGTGCCAGCAGATTTAGACGGAACTATAGCAATCAGCCCCAGCATTTT.

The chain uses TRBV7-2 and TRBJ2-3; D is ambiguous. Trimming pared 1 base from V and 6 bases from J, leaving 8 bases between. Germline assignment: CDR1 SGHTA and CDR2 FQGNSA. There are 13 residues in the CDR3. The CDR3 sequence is CASSLGVLDTQYF. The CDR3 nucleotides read TGTGCCAGCAGCTTAGGGGTGCTGGATACGCAGTATTTT.

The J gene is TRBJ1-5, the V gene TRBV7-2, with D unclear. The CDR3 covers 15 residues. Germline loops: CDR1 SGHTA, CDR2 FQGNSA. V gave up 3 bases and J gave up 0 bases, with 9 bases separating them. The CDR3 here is CASSLSGNSNQPQHF. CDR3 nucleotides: TGTGCCAGCAGCTTGTCGGGGAATAGCAATCAGCCCCAGCATTTT.

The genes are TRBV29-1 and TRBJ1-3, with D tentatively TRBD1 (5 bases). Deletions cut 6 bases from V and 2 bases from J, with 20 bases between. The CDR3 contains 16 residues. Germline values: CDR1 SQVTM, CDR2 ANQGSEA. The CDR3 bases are TGCAGCGTCGTCCGGGACGGAGATTCAGCTGGAAACACCATATATTTT. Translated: CSVVRDGDSAGNTIYF.

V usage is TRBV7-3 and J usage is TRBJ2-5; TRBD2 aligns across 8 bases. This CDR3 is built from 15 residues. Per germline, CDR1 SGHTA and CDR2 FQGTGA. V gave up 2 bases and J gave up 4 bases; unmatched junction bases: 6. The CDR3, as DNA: TGTGCCAGCAGCTTAGGGCTAGCGGGCCCAGAGACCCAGTACTTC. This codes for CASSLGLAGPETQYF.

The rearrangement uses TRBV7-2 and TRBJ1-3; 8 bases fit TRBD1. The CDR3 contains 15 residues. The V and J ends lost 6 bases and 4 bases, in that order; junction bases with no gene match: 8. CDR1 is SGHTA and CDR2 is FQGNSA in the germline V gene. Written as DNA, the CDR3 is TGTGCCAGCAGTTCTGACAGGGGCAGAGGAAACACCATATATTTT. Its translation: CASSSDRGRGNTIYF.

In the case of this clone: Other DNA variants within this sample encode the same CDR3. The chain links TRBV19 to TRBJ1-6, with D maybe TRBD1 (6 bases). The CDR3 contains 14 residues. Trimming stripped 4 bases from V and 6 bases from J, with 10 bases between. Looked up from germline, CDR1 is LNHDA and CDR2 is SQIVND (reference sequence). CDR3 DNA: TGTGCCAGTAGTACGGACAGCATTAATTCACCCCTCCACTTT. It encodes CASSTDSINSPLHF.

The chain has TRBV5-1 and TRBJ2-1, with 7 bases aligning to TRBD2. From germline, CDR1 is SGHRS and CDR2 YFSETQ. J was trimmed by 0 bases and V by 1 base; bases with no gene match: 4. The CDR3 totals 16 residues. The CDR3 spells CASSLLGGFSYNEQFF. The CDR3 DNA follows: TGCGCCAGCAGCTTGTTGGGAGGGTTCTCCTACAATGAGCAGTTCTTC.

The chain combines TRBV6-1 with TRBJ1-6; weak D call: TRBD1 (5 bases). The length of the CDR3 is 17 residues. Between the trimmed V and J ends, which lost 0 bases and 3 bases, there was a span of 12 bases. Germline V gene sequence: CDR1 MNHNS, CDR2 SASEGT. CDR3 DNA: TGTGCCAGCAGTGAAGCGCTTGGGGCCTACTATAATTCACCCCTCCACTTT. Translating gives CASSEALGAYYNSPLHF.

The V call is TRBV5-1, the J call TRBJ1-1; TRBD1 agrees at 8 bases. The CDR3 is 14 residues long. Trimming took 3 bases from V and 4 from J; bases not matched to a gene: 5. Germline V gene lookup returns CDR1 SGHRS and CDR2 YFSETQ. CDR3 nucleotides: TGCGCCAGCAGCTCGGACAGGGTTGGCACTGAAGCTTTCTTT. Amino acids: CASSSDRVGTEAFF.

The CDR3 protein is CASSHEGGSTEAFF. CDR3 coding DNA: TGTGCCAGCAGTCATGAGGGGGGGAGCACTGAAGCTTTCTTT. V is TRBV2 and J is TRBJ1-1; D perhaps matches TRBD1 (6 bases). The ends were cut back, 5 bases at V and 4 bases at J, with 14 bases in the middle. Per germline, CDR1 SNHLY and CDR2 FYNNEI. The CDR3 runs to 14 residues.

The chain's CDR3 is CRGWSNYGYTF. Written as DNA, the CDR3 is TGCAGGGGCTGGTCTAACTATGGCTACACCTTC. V usage is TRBV20-1 and J usage is TRBJ1-2; D is unresolved. CDR3 length: 11 residues. The V gene's germline CDR1 is DFQATT and CDR2 SNEGSKA (reference sequence).

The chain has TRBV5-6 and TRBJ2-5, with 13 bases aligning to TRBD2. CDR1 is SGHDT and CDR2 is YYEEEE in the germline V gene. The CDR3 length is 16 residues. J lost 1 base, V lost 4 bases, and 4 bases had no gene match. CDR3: CASSLRTSGSQETQYF. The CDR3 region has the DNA TGTGCCAGCAGCCTGAGGACTAGCGGGAGCCAAGAGACCCAGTACTTC.

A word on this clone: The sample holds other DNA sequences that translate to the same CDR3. The CDR3 DNA is TGCGCCAGCAGCTCCGGAATCAGCACAGATACGCAGTATTTT. Amino acid sequence: CASSSGISTDTQYF. The rearrangement joins TRBV5-1 to TRBJ2-3; D call uncertain. There are 14 residues in the CDR3. Germline-derived CDR1 and CDR2 are SGHRS and YFSETQ. The ends were cut back, 3 bases at V and 0 bases at J, with 8 bases in the middle.

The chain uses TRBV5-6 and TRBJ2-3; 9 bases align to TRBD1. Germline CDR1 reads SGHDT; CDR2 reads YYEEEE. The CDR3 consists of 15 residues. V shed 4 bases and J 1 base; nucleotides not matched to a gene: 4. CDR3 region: CASSRGTGRTDTQYF. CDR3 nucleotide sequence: TGTGCCAGCAGCCGCGGGACAGGGCGCACAGATACGCAGTATTTT.